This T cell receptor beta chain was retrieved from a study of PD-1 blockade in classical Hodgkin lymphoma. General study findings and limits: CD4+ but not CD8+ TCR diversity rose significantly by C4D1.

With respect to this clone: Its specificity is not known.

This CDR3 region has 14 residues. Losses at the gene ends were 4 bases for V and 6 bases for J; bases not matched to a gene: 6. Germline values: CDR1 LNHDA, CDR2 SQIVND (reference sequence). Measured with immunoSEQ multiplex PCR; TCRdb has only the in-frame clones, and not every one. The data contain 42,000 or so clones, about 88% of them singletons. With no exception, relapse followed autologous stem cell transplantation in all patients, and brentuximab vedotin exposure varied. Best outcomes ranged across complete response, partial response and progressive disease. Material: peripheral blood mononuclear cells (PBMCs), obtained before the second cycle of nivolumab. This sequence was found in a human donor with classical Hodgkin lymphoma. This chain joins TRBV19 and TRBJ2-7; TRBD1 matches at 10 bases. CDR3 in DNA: TGTGCCAGTAGTACACCGGGACAGGGGATCGAGCAGTACTTC. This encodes CASSTPGQGIEQYF. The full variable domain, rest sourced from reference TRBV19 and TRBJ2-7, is DGGITQSPKYLFRKEGQNVTLSCEQNLNHDAMYWYRQDPGQGLRLIYYSQIVNDFQKGDIAEGYSVSREKKESFPLTVTSAQKNPTAFYLCASSTPGQGIEQYFGPGTRLTVT.